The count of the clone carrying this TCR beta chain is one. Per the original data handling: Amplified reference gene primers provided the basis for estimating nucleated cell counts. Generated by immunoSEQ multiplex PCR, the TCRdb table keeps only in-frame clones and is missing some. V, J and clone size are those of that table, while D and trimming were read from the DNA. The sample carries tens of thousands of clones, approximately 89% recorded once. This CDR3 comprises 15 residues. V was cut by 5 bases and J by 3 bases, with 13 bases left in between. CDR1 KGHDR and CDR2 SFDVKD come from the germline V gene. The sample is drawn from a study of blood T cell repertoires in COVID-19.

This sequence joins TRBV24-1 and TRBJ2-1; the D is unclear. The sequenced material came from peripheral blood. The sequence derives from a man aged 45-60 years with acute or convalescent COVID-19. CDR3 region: CATSALWADYNEQFF. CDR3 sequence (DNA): TGTGCCACCAGTGCCCTATGGGCAGACTACAATGAGCAGTTCTTC.